This T cell receptor beta chain was captured by sequencing in a study of T cells in tuberculosis. V dropped 5 bases and J dropped 1 base, with 8 bases sitting between them. Germline assignment: CDR1 MNHNS and CDR2 SASEGT. This CDR3 is 13 amino acids long. Some clones are missing from TCRdb's copy, which holds only in-frame ones; the method was immunoSEQ multiplex PCR. The sample has tens of thousands of clones; 75% to 90% are singletons. The chain combines TRBV6-1 with TRBJ1-1; maybe TRBD1 (5 bases). Sequencing was carried out using PBMCs. The receptor comes from a donor aged 10-30 years with latent tuberculosis or without tuberculosis infection. The CDR3 loop reads CASSSQENTEAFF. As DNA, the CDR3 is TGTGCCAGCAGTTCACAGGAGAACACTGAAGCTTTCTTT.